Below, 3 T cell receptor beta chains from the same sample are listed, as sequenced in a study of T cell responses to AZD1222 COVID-19 vaccine. The method was immunoSEQ multiplex PCR; TCRdb's version includes in-frame clones alone and lacks a portion of them. The table includes under 120,000 clones, over 85% detected once. The sequenced sample was peripheral blood, obtained on day 0 of AZD1222 vaccination. Every receptor here comes from an adult in good health.

The genes are TRBV7-2 and TRBJ1-2; no clear D gene. Trimming removed 3 bases from V and 0 bases from J, with 11 bases in between. The length of the CDR3 is 15 residues. Germline V CDR1 and CDR2: SGHTA, FQGNSA. As DNA, the CDR3 is TGTGCCAGCAGCTTTAAGGGTCAAGCTAACTATGGCTACACCTTC. Its translation: CASSFKGQANYGYTF. The complete variable domain, with remaining parts taken from reference TRBV7-2 and TRBJ1-2, reads GAGVSQSPSNKVTEKGKDVELRCDPISGHTALYWYRQSLGQGLEFLIYFQGNSAPDKSGLPSDRFSAERTGGSVSTLTIQRTQQEDSAVYLCASSFKGQANYGYTFGSGTRLTVV.

In the case of this clone: Within the sample, other DNA sequences also encode this same CDR3. CDR3 loop: CASSLEGGNQPQHF. CDR3 coding DNA: TGCGCCAGCAGCCTGGAGGGGGGCAATCAGCCCCAGCATTTT. The rearrangement links TRBV5-1 to TRBJ1-5; possibly TRBD1 for D (6 bases). Germline-derived CDR1 and CDR2 are SGHRS and YFSETQ. This CDR3 has 14 residues. The V end lost 4 bases, the J end lost 2 bases, and 10 bases lay between the germline ends. Drawing the rest from reference TRBV5-1 and TRBJ1-5, the complete variable domain is KAGVTQTPRYLIKTRGQQVTLSCSPISGHRSVSWYQQTPGQGLQFLFEYFSETQRNKGNFPGRFSGRQFSNSRSEMNVSTLELGDSALYLCASSLEGGNQPQHFGDGTRLSIL.

CDR3 protein: CASSPEEKLFF. In nucleotides, the CDR3 is TGTGCCAGCAGTCCAGAGGAAAAACTGTTTTTT. The chain couples TRBV6-6 to TRBJ1-4; D remains ambiguous. V lost 5 bases and J 8 bases, leaving 6 bases between the germline ends. The germline gives CDR1 MNHNY, CDR2 SVGAGI (reference sequence). This CDR3 is 11 amino acids long.